This record concerns one T cell receptor beta chain sequence. There is no known antigen for this receptor. No much larger clone is present one base from it, and per-base qualities are unavailable. Library construction relied on the immunoSEQ multiplex PCR assay. For TCR sequencing, RNA was extracted from every sample and reverse transcribed into cDNA to serve as template. SuperScript III was used to make first-strand cDNA, primed with a 2:1 mix of oligo-dT and random hexamers. A synthetic immune receptor repertoire was used to gauge amplification bias, and whatever bias remained was removed computationally. Per the source publication's procedure: Raw reads were preprocessed to remove errors, and CDR3 was defined according to IMGT conventions as the region from the conserved cysteine to phenylalanine. To get clonality, Shannon entropy was normalized by log2 of the number of productive unique TCRs and the result was subtracted from 1. Whether each scalp clone was CD4 or CD8 was inferred by checking scalp TCRbeta sequences against the CD4 and CD8 repertoires from sorted blood. The immuneACCESS repertoire file appears here via TCRdb, limited to in-frame rearrangements. These files lack a portion of the clones; in checked studies, under half of the deficit traces to unresolved V genes, and the cause of the others is not known. V and J calls and clone size are as listed in that table; D and trimming were resolved from the DNA. This sample holds some 170,000 clones; about 61% were observed only once. Together, the top ten hold 16% of the sample.

This specimen belongs to a study of CD8+ T cells in alopecia areata (dated by TCRdb to the late 2010s). At the level of the whole study: The treated patients, all with moderate-to-severe alopecia areata, were enrolled in an open-label pilot trial of oral tofacitinib given at 5 to 10 mg twice daily. Biopsies were taken from tofacitinib-treated patients at baseline and again at 4 and 24 weeks into treatment, and several of those patients also had a later scalp biopsy. RNA was extracted with the PAXgene miRNA kit for fixed scalp, the miRNeasy kit for PBMCs, and the RNeasy kit for mouse skin. Tofacitinib was given for 6 to 18 months, followed by 6 months of follow-up off drug to assess delayed response and recurrence. On the human side, TCRbeta sequencing was run on scalp tissue and on sorted CD4+ and CD8+ peripheral blood T cells from healthy controls and from alopecia areata patients with either patchy or totalis/universalis disease. Disease severity in treated patients was measured with the SALT score, which quantifies the percentage of affected scalp surface area. TCRbeta CDR3 regions were amplified by immunoSEQ multiplex PCR with 35 Vbeta forward and 13 Jbeta reverse primers. To study T cell clonal expansion in alopecia areata, the researchers applied high-throughput TCRbeta sequencing to both the C3H/HeJ mouse model and human patients. Scalp clonality was compared across normal scalp (n=4), patchy alopecia areata scalp (n=8), and alopecia totalis/universalis scalp (n=8).

The treatment or condition tag for this specimen amounts to: oral pan-JAK inhibitor, 5-10 mg twice daily. Peripheral blood and lesional scalp punch biopsies were obtained from patients with alopecia areata. PBMCs were separated by density centrifugation and stained for CD3, CD4 and CD8, after which CD4+ and CD8+ T cells were sorted on a FACSAria. The CDR3 covers 13 residues, taking in both the cysteine and the phenylalanine. The sequence is cut down to CDR3 DNA, 39 bases in frame from base 1. For CDR1 and CDR2, the germline V gene lists MGHDK and SYGVNS. Deletion took 2 bases off V and 2 bases off J, with a span of 6 bases between the germline ends. Here is what the overall study found, with its caveats: Many expanded lesional clones were found to persist in scalp and blood during tofacitinib treatment, and relapse after treatment cessation may be partly explained by this persistence. Compared with mice, TCR sequences shared between patients were less clear, possibly partly because of HLA diversity across the patient population. Because the treated cohort was small and included a single nonresponder, larger studies are needed to assess links between baseline CD8+ expansion and response. With tofacitinib, both scalp clonality and the number of expanded CD8+ clones among the top 100 scalp clones went down significantly. Compared with normal scalp, lesional scalp, particularly in alopecia totalis/universalis, had higher clonality and more expanded CD8+ clones, which suggests antigenic drive. Unlike mouse skin, which is dominated by gammadelta T cells, normal human skin has resident alphabeta T cells that are also sequenced, and this complicates analysis of the scalp TCR repertoire.

The TCR was taken from a human donor with alopecia areata. The rearranged segments are TRBV25-1 and TRBJ1-2, with the D gene call left open. Sequencing was performed on CD4+ T cells sorted from blood, taken at roughly week 55, from a patient treated with tofacitinib. The CDR3 in this case is CASSEGVNYGYTF. The DNA sequence is TGTGCCAGCAGTGAAGGGGTGAACTATGGCTACACCTTC.